The T cell receptor beta chain under discussion was sequenced for a study of blood T cell repertoires in COVID-19. Study background: Samples representing acute and convalescent COVID-19 were sourced from the United States, Italy and Spain. The analysed material was cDNA or gDNA that came from T cells, B-cell-depleted T cells, or PBMCs.

TCRdb keeps only in-frame clones here, not all; method: immunoSEQ multiplex PCR. The sample shows more than 300,000 clones, approximately 89% of them seen only once. Donors were grouped by their self-reported clinical history. Trimming took 3 bases from V and 6 from J; bases not matched to a gene: 1. Germline V gene sequence: CDR1 SGHNT, CDR2 YYREEE (reference sequence). The CDR3 extends over 13 amino acids. The V call is TRBV5-4, the J call TRBJ2-7; TRBD2 agrees at 12 bases. This receptor was taken from a man between 40 and 49 years old in a cohort exposed to, infected with or recovered from COVID-19 (not recorded which). The sample consisted of PBMCs or T cells enriched from blood (not recorded which). CDR3 protein: CASSWGLAGEQYF. The CDR3 DNA sequence: TGTGCCAGCAGCTGGGGACTAGCGGGCGAGCAGTACTTC.